This T cell receptor (beta chain) was sequenced for a study of shared clonotypes between healthy human individuals. Each cell subset's genomic DNA was divided evenly among several immunoSEQ plates. Sequencing used immunoSEQ multiplex PCR; TCRdb keeps in-frame clones, though not all of them. The sample includes fewer than 500,000 clones, 75% to 80% seen only once; the top ten take about 12%. This CDR3 has 18 amino acids. The V gene's germline CDR1 is SGHDT and CDR2 YYEEEE. Trimming cost V 0 bases and J 0 bases, with 18 bases left between them. This TCR was sampled from a woman between 40 and 50 years old in good health. Some clones in this sample may be carry-over from other donors' samples. Input material: PBMCs. The chain uses TRBV5-6 and TRBJ1-1; TRBD1 might be the D (5 bases). CDR3 DNA: TGTGCCAGCAGCTTGGCCTTGGGATGGGGGACTATGAACACTGAAGCTTTCTTT. Translating gives CASSLALGWGTMNTEAFF.